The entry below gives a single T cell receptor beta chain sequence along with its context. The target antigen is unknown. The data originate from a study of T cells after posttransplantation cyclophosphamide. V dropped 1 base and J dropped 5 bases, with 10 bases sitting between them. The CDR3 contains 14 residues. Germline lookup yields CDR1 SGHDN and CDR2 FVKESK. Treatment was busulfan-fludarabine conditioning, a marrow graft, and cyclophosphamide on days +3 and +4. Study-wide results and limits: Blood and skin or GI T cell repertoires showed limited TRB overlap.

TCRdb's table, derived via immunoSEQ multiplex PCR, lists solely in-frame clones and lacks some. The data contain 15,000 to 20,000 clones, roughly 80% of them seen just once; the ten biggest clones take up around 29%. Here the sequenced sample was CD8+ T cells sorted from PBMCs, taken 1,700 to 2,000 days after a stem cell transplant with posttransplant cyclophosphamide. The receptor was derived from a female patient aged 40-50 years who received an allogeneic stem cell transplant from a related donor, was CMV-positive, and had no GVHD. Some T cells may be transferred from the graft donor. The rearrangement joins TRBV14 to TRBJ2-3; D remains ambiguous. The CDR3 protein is CASSQGHVRDTQYF. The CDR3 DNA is TGTGCCAGCAGCCAAGGACATGTCCGAGATACGCAGTATTTT.